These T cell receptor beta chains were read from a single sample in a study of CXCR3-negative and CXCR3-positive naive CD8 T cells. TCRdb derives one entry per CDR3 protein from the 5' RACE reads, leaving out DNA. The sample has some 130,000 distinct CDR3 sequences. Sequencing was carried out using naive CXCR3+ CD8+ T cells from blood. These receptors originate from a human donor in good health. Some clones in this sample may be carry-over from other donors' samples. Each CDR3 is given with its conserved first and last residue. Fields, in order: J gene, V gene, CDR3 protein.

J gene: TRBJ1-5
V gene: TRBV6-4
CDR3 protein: CASRDRTAGTGQNQPQHF

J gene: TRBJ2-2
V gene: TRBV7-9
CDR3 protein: CAGDRANTGELFF

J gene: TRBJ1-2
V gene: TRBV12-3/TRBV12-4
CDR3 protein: CASTPGQGLPGTF

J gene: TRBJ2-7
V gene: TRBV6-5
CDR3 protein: CASSYGGGSYEQYF

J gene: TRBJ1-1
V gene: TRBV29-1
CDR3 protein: CSVLGSMSTEAFF

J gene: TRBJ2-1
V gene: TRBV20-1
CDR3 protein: CSARVSGTSYNEHFF

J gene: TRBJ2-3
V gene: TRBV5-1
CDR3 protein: CASSLVTDLTDTQYF

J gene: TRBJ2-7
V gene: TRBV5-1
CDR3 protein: CASSLASPSEQYF

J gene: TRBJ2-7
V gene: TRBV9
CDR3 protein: CASSVEDYAYEQYF

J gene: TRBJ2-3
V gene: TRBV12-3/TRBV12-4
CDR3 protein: CASSPEDTQYF

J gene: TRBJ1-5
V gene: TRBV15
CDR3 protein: CATLGGGPSGNQPQHF

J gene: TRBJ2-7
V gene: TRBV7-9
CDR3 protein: CASGGNVVYEQYF

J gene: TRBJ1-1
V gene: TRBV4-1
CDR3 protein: CASSQGRTDFMNTEAFF

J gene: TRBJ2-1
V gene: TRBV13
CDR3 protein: CASSSPSGGVFDEQFF

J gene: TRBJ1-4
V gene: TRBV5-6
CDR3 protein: CASSLTTNEKLFF

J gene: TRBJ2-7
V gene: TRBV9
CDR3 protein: CANHAVLGGGEQYF

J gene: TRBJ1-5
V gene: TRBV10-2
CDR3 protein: CASSHLDPDGRPQHF

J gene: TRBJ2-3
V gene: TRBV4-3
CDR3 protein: CASSQWNLGGGEGDTQYF

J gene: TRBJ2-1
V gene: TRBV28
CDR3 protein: CASSLSSGTHNEQFF

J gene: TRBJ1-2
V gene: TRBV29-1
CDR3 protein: CSVVRADYGYTF

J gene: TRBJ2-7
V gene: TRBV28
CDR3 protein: CASSPQDEQYF

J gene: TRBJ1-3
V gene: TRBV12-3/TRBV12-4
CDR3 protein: CASRSTKKGAAGNTIYF

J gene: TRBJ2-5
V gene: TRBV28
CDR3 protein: CAVTTTRGPQYF

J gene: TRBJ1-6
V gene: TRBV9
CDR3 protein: CASSEGDYNSPLHF

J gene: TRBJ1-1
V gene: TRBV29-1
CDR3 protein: CSVAPTQNTEAFF

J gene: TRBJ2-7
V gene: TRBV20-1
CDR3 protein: CSAREGTSGSYEQYF

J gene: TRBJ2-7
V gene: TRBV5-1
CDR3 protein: CASSPTWREQYF

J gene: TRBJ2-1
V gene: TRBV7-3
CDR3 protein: CASSFLAGDGNEQFF

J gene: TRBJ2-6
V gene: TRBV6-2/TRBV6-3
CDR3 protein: CASRDEANVLTF

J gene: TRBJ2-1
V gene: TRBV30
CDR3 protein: CAWSVGDRSEQFF

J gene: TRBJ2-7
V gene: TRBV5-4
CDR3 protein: CASSLERDPTYEQYF

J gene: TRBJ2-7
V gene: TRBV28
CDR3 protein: CASSDPGGRAWEQYF

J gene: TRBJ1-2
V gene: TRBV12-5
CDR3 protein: CASGLTGGFGYTF

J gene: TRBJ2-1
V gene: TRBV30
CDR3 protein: CAWSVGQGSDEQFF

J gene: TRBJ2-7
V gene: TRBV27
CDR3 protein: CASSLSSAGGREQYF

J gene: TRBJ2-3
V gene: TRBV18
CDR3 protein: CASSGVDTDTQYF

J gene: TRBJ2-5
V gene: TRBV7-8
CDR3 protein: CASRSDRVGTQYF

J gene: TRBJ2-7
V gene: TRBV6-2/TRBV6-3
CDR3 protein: CASSYVAYEQYF

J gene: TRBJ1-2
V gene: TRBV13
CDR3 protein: CASSEGTGDYGYTF

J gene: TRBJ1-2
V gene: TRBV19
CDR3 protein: CASSMATATGDGYTF

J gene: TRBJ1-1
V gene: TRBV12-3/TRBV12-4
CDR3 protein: CASSIWGLEAFF

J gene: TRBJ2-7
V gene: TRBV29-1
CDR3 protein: CSVEDTRSPVGEQYF

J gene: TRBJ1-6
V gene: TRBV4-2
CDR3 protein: CASSESGQGYSPLHF

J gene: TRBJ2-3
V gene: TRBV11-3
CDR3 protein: CASSSIAGTDTQYF

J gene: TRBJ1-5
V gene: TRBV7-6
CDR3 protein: CASSSELGVQSNQPQHF

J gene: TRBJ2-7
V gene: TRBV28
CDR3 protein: CASRQYTGVAYEQYF

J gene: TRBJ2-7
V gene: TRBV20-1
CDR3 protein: CSARLYLVSEQYF